Each of the 22 T cell receptor beta chains below was sequenced from the same sample in a study of cytomegalovirus exposure and HLA in healthy donors. 60 Vbeta and 13 Jbeta primers were used in PCR. Using immunoSEQ multiplex PCR, the repertoire was profiled, and TCRdb retains in-frame clones only, with some absent. The table lists under 300,000 clones, about 80% of them singletons, with around 8.6% in the top ten. The sequencing sample was made of PBMCs. These receptors all stem from a woman aged 55 to 70 in good health and CMV-seropositive.

The rearrangement uses TRBV28 and TRBJ1-2; D gene uncertain. The CDR3 is made up of 11 amino acids. Germline V CDR1 and CDR2: MDHEN, SYDVKM. V dropped 5 bases and J dropped 7 bases, with 8 bases sitting between them. The CDR3 protein is CASSPDFGYTF. CDR3 coding DNA: TGTGCCAGCAGTCCGGACTTTGGCTACACCTTC.

V usage is TRBV30 and J usage is TRBJ2-5; a possible D gene is TRBD2 (7 bases). The V end was cut by 1 base, the J end by 1 base, with 10 bases between. Looked up from germline, CDR1 is GTSNPN and CDR2 is SVGIG (reference sequence). The length of the CDR3 is 14 residues. In DNA, the CDR3 is TGTGCCTGGAGTGGGGGAGGGGGCCAAGAGACCCAGTACTTC. This translates into CAWSGGGGQETQYF.

The gene calls are TRBV5-1 and TRBJ2-5; 7 nucleotides match TRBD2. The CDR3 extends over 16 amino acids. The V segment lost 2 bases and the J segment 5 bases; nucleotides outside the gene matches: 12. Germline CDR1 is SGHRS and CDR2 is YFSETQ. The CDR3 protein is CASSFQVAGAAETQYF. The CDR3 nucleotides read TGCGCCAGCAGCTTCCAAGTGGCGGGAGCCGCGGAGACCCAGTACTTC. Based on the CDR3 plus reference TRBV5-1 and TRBJ2-5, the full variable domain is KAGVTQTPRYLIKTRGQQVTLSCSPISGHRSVSWYQQTPGQGLQFLFEYFSETQRNKGNFPGRFSGRQFSNSRSEMNVSTLELGDSALYLCASSFQVAGAAETQYFGPGTRLLVL.

This clone was seen a handful of times. The V gene is TRBV14, the J gene TRBJ2-3; possible D gene TRBD2, 6 bases. V shed 4 bases and J shed 0 bases, with 14 bases lying between them. CDR3 length equals 16 residues. Germline values: CDR1 SGHDN, CDR2 FVKESK. This CDR3 reads CASSPGLVRSTDTQYF. The CDR3 bases are TGTGCCAGCAGCCCGGGACTCGTGAGGAGCACAGATACGCAGTATTTT.

This clone was counted once. The V call is TRBV5-1, the J call TRBJ2-5, with D possibly TRBD1 on 6 matching bases. CDR1 and CDR2 from the germline V gene are SGHRS and YFSETQ. The CDR3 is made up of 14 amino acids. Trimming pared 5 bases from V and 0 bases from J, leaving 11 bases between. CDR3 amino acids: CASSLQGYQETQYF. The CDR3 bases are TGCGCCAGCAGTCTTCAGGGGTACCAAGAGACCCAGTACTTC.

The V gene is TRBV9, the J gene TRBJ2-7; 7 nucleotides agree with TRBD2. Trimming took 4 bases from V and 3 from J; bases not matched to a gene: 7. This CDR3 is built from 14 residues. In germline, CDR1 is SGDLS, CDR2 YYNGEE. The CDR3 region is CASSPEREDYEQYF. DNA of the CDR3: TGTGCCAGCAGCCCGGAGCGGGAAGACTACGAGCAGTACTTC.

This chain joins TRBV6-1 and TRBJ2-7; 7 bases are a match to TRBD1. V was pared by 3 bases and J by 12 bases, with 8 bases of the junction left unmatched. This CDR3 is built from 12 residues. The germline CDR1 and CDR2 sequences are MNHNS and SASEGT. The CDR3 loop reads CASSETGNGGYF. For the CDR3, the DNA is TGTGCCAGCAGTGAGACAGGGAATGGGGGGTACTTC.

The chain combines TRBV6-5 with TRBJ1-5; TRBD1 aligns across 8 bases. The CDR3 runs to 15 residues. V shed 5 bases, J shed 3 bases, and the junction held 6 bases outside the gene matches. Looked up from germline, CDR1 is MNHEY and CDR2 is SVGAGI. Written as DNA, the CDR3 is TGTGCCAGCAGTCTAGGACAGGGAAACAATCAGCCCCAGCATTTT. It encodes CASSLGQGNNQPQHF.

This chain uses TRBV27 with TRBJ2-7, with D hard to call. Germline assignment: CDR1 MNHEY and CDR2 SMNVEV (reference sequence). CDR3 length: 14 residues. V lost 2 bases and J 1 base, leaving 9 bases between the germline ends. CDR3 DNA: TGTGCCAGCAGTTTAGAGGTCCATTCCTACGAGCAGTACTTC. Its translation is CASSLEVHSYEQYF.

This clone showed up just a few times. The V and J genes are TRBV2 and TRBJ2-5; D possibly corresponds to TRBD2 (6 bases). The end of the DNA aligns better with TRBJ2-7, so the J call may be wrong. CDR3 length: 16 amino acids. The V gene's germline CDR1 is SNHLY and CDR2 FYNNEI. CDR3 bases: TGTGCCAGCAGTGAAGACGGGGGAACCGTCTCCTACGAGCAGTACTTC. Its protein product is CASSEDGGTVSYEQYF.

The chain links TRBV20-1 to TRBJ1-1; D gene ambiguous. V lost 6 bases to trimming and J lost 1 base, with 6 bases between them. The CDR3 is 11 amino acids. Germline-derived CDR1 and CDR2 are DFQATT and SNEGSKA (reference sequence). The CDR3 region has the DNA TGCAGTGCCACAGAGAACACTGAAGCTTTCTTT. This gives the protein CSATENTEAFF.

The chain has TRBV10-3 and TRBJ2-1; 10 nucleotides line up with TRBD2. V shed 5 bases and J 4 bases; nucleotides not matched to a gene: 11. This CDR3 region has 17 residues. Germline values: CDR1 ENHRY, CDR2 SYGVKD. The CDR3 DNA sequence: TGTGCCATCAGTTCCCGGACTAGCGGAGGATCTTACAATGAGCAGTTCTTC. As protein: CAISSRTSGGSYNEQFF.

This clone occurred a few times. This sequence joins TRBV11-2 and TRBJ2-7; no reliable D call. Deletions cut 0 bases from V and 1 base from J, with 13 bases between. CDR3 size: 16 residues. CDR1 is SGHAT, CDR2 FQNNGV, per germline. The CDR3 sequence is CASSLDWWRESYEQYF. In DNA, the CDR3 is TGTGCCAGCAGCTTAGATTGGTGGAGAGAGTCCTACGAGCAGTACTTC.

This chain connects TRBV6-5 to TRBJ2-7, with 12 positions matching TRBD1. Unmatched junction bases numbered 11, after V lost 7 bases and J lost 7 bases. CDR1 MNHEY and CDR2 SVGAGI come from the germline V gene. The CDR3 loop spans 15 amino acids. CDR3 nucleotide sequence: TGTGCCAGCACCCCGCCGGGGACAGGGGGCGCAGAGCAGTACTTC. It is translated as CASTPPGTGGAEQYF.

The rearrangement joins TRBV14 to TRBJ1-2; D may be TRBD1 (5 bases). The CDR3 totals 16 residues. Germline assignment: CDR1 SGHDN and CDR2 FVKESK. With 6 bases removed from V and 2 bases from J, the gap between germline ends came to 19 bases. The CDR3, as DNA: TGTGCCAGCAGTCCCCTCCCGGGACGGGGGAACTATGGCTACACCTTC. Protein: CASSPLPGRGNYGYTF.

The rearrangement uses TRBV10-3 and TRBJ2-7; 8 positions agree with TRBD2. Germline trimming cut 7 bases from V and 6 bases from J; bases unmatched to any gene: 8. The germline V gene has CDR1 ENHRY and CDR2 SYGVKD. The CDR3 has 13 residues. CDR3 residues: CAITPGLVTEQYF. The CDR3 region has the DNA TGTGCCATCACCCCGGGACTAGTGACCGAGCAGTACTTC.

The J gene is TRBJ1-6, the V gene TRBV6-1, with TRBD1 identical over 7 bases. Germline loops: CDR1 MNHNS, CDR2 SASEGT. CDR3 length equals 14 residues. Trimming removed 8 bases from V and 9 bases from J; junction bases left unmatched: 10. The CDR3 sequence: CASLNRGDGSPLHF. The CDR3 DNA sequence: TGTGCCAGCCTAAACAGGGGAGATGGTTCACCCCTCCACTTT.

The chain links TRBV18 to TRBJ2-1; D not certain. Germline values: CDR1 KGHSH, CDR2 LQKENI. V was pared by 3 bases and J by 7 bases, with 10 bases between. This CDR3 comprises 13 residues. Written as DNA, the CDR3 is TGTGCCAGCTCACCGGGCAGTAGGAATGAGCAGTTCTTC. This translates into CASSPGSRNEQFF.

This chain uses TRBV18 with TRBJ1-1, with a tentative D call TRBD1 (5 bases). The germline V and J ends were trimmed by 3 bases and 5 bases, with 13 bases remaining between them. This CDR3 has 14 residues. Germline V CDR1 and CDR2: KGHSH, LQKENI. The CDR3 here is CASSPPGGSTEAFF. The CDR3 coding sequence is TGTGCCAGCTCACCGCCTGGGGGGAGTACTGAAGCTTTCTTT.

This clone was seen a handful of times. The rearrangement joins TRBV6-5 to TRBJ1-1; tentative D call: TRBD1 (6 bases). CDR1 and CDR2 from the germline V gene are MNHEY and SVGAGI. Trimming shortened V by 6 bases and J by 4 bases, and 15 bases separated the two germline ends. CDR3 length: 14 amino acids. CDR3: CASSDEGVSTEAFF. CDR3 in DNA: TGTGCCAGCAGCGACGAGGGGGTATCCACTGAAGCTTTCTTT.

The chain couples TRBV7-3 to TRBJ1-6; 7 bases are a match to TRBD1. The CDR3 contains 14 residues. Looked up from germline, CDR1 is SGHTA and CDR2 is FQGTGA. The V segment lost 3 bases and the J segment 7 bases; nucleotides outside the gene matches: 3. The CDR3 nucleotides are TGTGCCAGCAGCTTGGGGACAGAAAATTCACCCCTCCACTTT. This gives the protein CASSLGTENSPLHF.

This sequence joins TRBV5-6 and TRBJ2-2, with 10 nucleotides matching TRBD2. This CDR3 is built from 16 residues. The germline V gene encodes CDR1 SGHDT and CDR2 YYEEEE. Trimming took 2 bases from V and 6 from J; bases not matched to a gene: 7. Written as DNA, the CDR3 is TGTGCCAGCAGCTTCGGACTAGCGGAGGGGGCCGGGGAGCTGTTTTTT. As protein: CASSFGLAEGAGELFF.